The subject of this entry is one T cell receptor beta chain. Its antigen is undetermined. This record comes from a study of blood T cells in healthy people across ages. Study-wide findings and caveats: Naive CD4+ cells and diversity were both higher in long-lived donors than in aged donors. Roughly linear age-related decline in beta diversity appeared, significant by age approximately 40. Possibly confounding the expanded clonotype changes was the fact that donor CMV status was unknown.

CDR3 length: 14 residues. V shed 5 bases and J shed 9 bases, with 18 bases lying between them. CDR1 and CDR2 from the germline V gene are SGHKS and YYEKEE (reference sequence). Next came a second PCR, run for about 7 to 12 cycles, which used a sample-barcoded 5' primer along with a J-beta primer mix. Tagging of each cDNA molecule was performed by a template-switch adaptor with 12 random nucleotides. TCRdb called the 5' RACE reads again in MiXCR, with one record for every CDR3 protein. The table has about 750,000 distinct CDR3 sequences, around half seen once. The TCR comes from a man at least 80 years old in good health. Sequencing was done on a sample of blood. The chain carries TRBV5-5 and TRBJ1-5; D remains ambiguous. The CDR3 region is CASSLDGVPRPQHF. The CDR3 DNA is TGTGCCAGCAGTCTAGACGGAGTTCCACGGCCCCAGCATTTT.